This T cell receptor beta chain was observed in a study of radiation and T cells in renal cell carcinoma. Time point denoted: blood 4 weeks post-SBRT, at nephrectomy. Treatment noted: 15 Gy SBRT to primary tumor, nephrectomy 4 weeks later. The table came from immunoSEQ multiplex PCR; TCRdb's copy has only in-frame clones and leaves some out. The sample has about 77,000 clones; roughly 85% are singletons. The CDR3 spans 17 residues. CDR1 is SGHRS and CDR2 is YFSETQ in the germline V gene. Unmatched junction bases numbered 6, after V lost 3 bases and J lost 3 bases. Source: blood, taken from a patient whose treatment included radiotherapy and nephrectomy. This receptor was identified in a woman in her fifties or sixties with renal cell carcinoma. V gene TRBV5-1 combines with J gene TRBJ2-6, with 10 bases lining up with TRBD1. Written as DNA, the CDR3 is TGCGCCAGCAGCTGGGGAGGGACAGGGGTTGGGGCCAACGTCCTGACTTTC. Its translation is CASSWGGTGVGANVLTF.